This T cell receptor beta chain came from a study of CD8 T cells in ankylosing spondylitis. CDR3 length: 14 amino acids. Deletions cut 3 bases from V and 5 bases from J, with 13 bases between. Quantitative 5'-RACE with molecular barcodes was used to make the TCR beta libraries. TCRdb itself ran the 5' RACE reads through MiXCR, one entry per CDR3 protein. The table lists 150,000 to 200,000 distinct CDR3 sequences, around a tenth of them singletons. The chain employs TRBV12-3 or TRBV12-4 and TRBJ1-2, with a tentative D call TRBD1 (5 bases). The sequenced sample consisted of blood, either unsorted or a sorted T cell fraction (not recorded which). The clonotype originates from a male donor with ankylosing spondylitis or in good health (not recorded which). CDR3 bases: TGTGCCAGCAGTTTGTTTCAGGGTGGATATGGCTACACCTTC. The encoded protein is CASSLFQGGYGYTF.